The 21 T cell receptor beta chains presented below share a single source sample, sequenced in a study of blood T cell repertoires in COVID-19. Assay used: immunoSEQ multiplex PCR; TCRdb lists only in-frame clones, some missing. This sample has 180,000 or so clones; 80% occur once, and the top ten carry over 13%. Material: PBMCs or T cells enriched from blood (not recorded which). These receptors originate from a man aged 60 to 69 who had been exposed to COVID-19.

The CDR3 coding sequence is TGTGCCTGGAGTCGCGCGTTTCTAGGCCGAGAAAAACTGTTTTTT. It translates to CAWSRAFLGREKLFF. V gene TRBV30 combines with J gene TRBJ1-4; D is ambiguous. V lost 2 bases, J lost 8 bases, and 18 bases lay in between. CDR1 GTSNPN and CDR2 SVGIG come from the germline V gene (reference sequence). CDR3 length: 15 amino acids.

The rearrangement uses TRBV28 and TRBJ2-7, with 8 bases that match TRBD1. J gave up 1 base and V 5 bases, and 4 bases lay outside the gene matches. The germline CDR1 and CDR2 sequences are MDHEN and SYDVKM. CDR3 length equals 14 residues. The CDR3 sequence: CASSKYRGSYEQYF. DNA for the CDR3: TGTGCCAGCAGTAAATACAGGGGGTCCTACGAGCAGTACTTC. Full variable domain (outside the CDR3, taken from reference TRBV28 and TRBJ2-7): DVKVTQSSRYLVKRTGEKVFLECVQDMDHENMFWYRQDPGLGLRLIYFSYDVKMKEKGDIPEGYSVSREKKERFSLILESASTNQTSMYLCASSKYRGSYEQYFGPGTRLTVT.

This chain uses TRBV10-3 with TRBJ1-2, with D hard to call. Germline V lookup: CDR1 ENHRY, CDR2 SYGVKD. Trimming pared 3 bases from V and 3 bases from J, leaving 14 bases between. The CDR3 contains 15 residues. CDR3 in amino acids: CAISDSSRDDYGYTF. The CDR3 DNA is TGTGCCATCAGTGATTCTAGCAGAGACGACTATGGCTACACCTTC.

This rearrangement joins TRBV4-3 to TRBJ1-1; D not resolved. CDR1 and CDR2 (germline): LGHNA, YSLEER. V was cut by 0 bases and J by 8 bases, with 10 bases left in between. This CDR3 has 13 residues. CDR3 DNA: TGCGCCAGCAGCCAAGATAGTTTCAGGGAAGCTTTCTTT. Protein sequence: CASSQDSFREAFF.

The sample holds one count of this clone. This chain uses TRBV29-1 with TRBJ1-1, with D tentatively TRBD1 (5 bases). There are 13 residues in the CDR3. In germline, CDR1 is SQVTM, CDR2 ANQGSEA. V was shortened by 3 bases and J by 4 bases, with 12 bases between the two germline ends. The CDR3 loop is CSVDQGGSTEAFF. The CDR3, as DNA: TGCAGCGTTGATCAGGGAGGGAGCACTGAAGCTTTCTTT.

The CDR3 nucleotides read TGTGCCACCAGCAGAGGTAGCGGGAGCCACCTTGGTCTATCCTACGAGCAGTACTTC. Translating gives CATSRGSGSHLGLSYEQYF. J is TRBJ2-7 and V is TRBV15, with 9 bases matching TRBD2. CDR1 LNHNV and CDR2 YYDKDF come from the germline V gene (reference sequence). The CDR3 has 19 residues. V lost 1 base, J lost 1 base, and 14 bases stayed unmatched.

This chain connects TRBV7-6 to TRBJ2-1, with D tentatively TRBD2 (6 bases). Between the trimmed V and J ends, which lost 0 bases and 4 bases, there was a span of 10 bases. Germline lookup yields CDR1 SGHVS and CDR2 FNYEAQ. The CDR3 sequence is 15 residues long. CDR3 loop: CASSLAGGRYNEQFF. The CDR3, as DNA: TGTGCCAGCAGCTTAGCGGGAGGCCGATACAATGAGCAGTTCTTC.

This chain links TRBV3-1 (or the pseudogene TRBV3-2) with TRBJ2-1; the match to TRBD2 covers 12 bases. V lost 1 base to trimming and J lost 8 bases; unmatched junction nucleotides: 6. The CDR3 contains 16 residues. Germline V gene lookup returns CDR1 LGHDT and CDR2 YNNKEL (reference sequence). The DNA of the CDR3 is TGTGCCAGCAGCCAAGGGGACTCTAGCGGGAGGGATGAGCAGTTCTTC. Residues: CASSQGDSSGRDEQFF.

V usage is TRBV5-1 and J usage is TRBJ2-2; 9 nucleotides match TRBD1. The CDR3 is made up of 15 amino acids. Germline CDR1 SGHRS, CDR2 YFSETQ. V lost 3 bases to trimming and J lost 3 bases; unmatched junction nucleotides: 3. The CDR3 DNA follows: TGCGCCAGCAGCTCTGACAGGGGGTACACCGGGGAGCTGTTTTTT. The encoded protein is CASSSDRGYTGELFF.

The genes are TRBV2 and TRBJ2-5; the D is unclear. Trimming took off 4 bases at V and 0 bases at J, with 9 bases between the two ends. CDR1 SNHLY and CDR2 FYNNEI come from the germline V gene. The CDR3 totals 14 residues. The CDR3, as DNA: TGTGCCAGCAGTGCTGCAGATTACCAAGAGACCCAGTACTTC. Protein product: CASSAADYQETQYF.

The genes are TRBV19 and TRBJ2-3; 10 bases are a match to TRBD1. The germline V gene has CDR1 LNHDA and CDR2 SQIVND (reference sequence). CDR3 size: 13 residues. Trimming cost V 5 bases and J 6 bases; bases outside gene matches: 2. The CDR3 here is CASSWTGGDTQYF. The CDR3 DNA sequence: TGTGCCAGTAGTTGGACAGGGGGGGATACGCAGTATTTT.

The chain links TRBV10-1 to TRBJ1-6; 10 bases fit TRBD1. The CDR3 spans 17 residues. Unmatched junction bases numbered 7, after V lost 0 bases and J lost 8 bases. Per the germline V gene, CDR1 is WNHNN and CDR2 is SYGVQD (reference sequence). CDR3 sequence: CASSESIGTGVDSPLHF. The CDR3 coding sequence is TGCGCCAGCAGTGAGTCGATCGGGACAGGGGTGGATTCACCCCTCCACTTT.

The V call is TRBV21-1, the J call TRBJ2-5; TRBD2 reflects the table's D call only, with no check against the DNA. TRBV21-1 is an annotated pseudogene. CDR3 size: 15 residues. The DNA of the CDR3 is TGTGCCAGCAGCACCCTAGCGGGACTTCAAGAGACCCAGTACTTC. The encoded protein is CASSTLAGLQETQYF.

This chain links TRBV7-2 with TRBJ1-1; 7 bases match TRBD1. J was trimmed by 0 bases and V by 4 bases; bases with no gene match: 11. Germline CDR1 SGHTA, CDR2 FQGNSA. The CDR3 runs to 17 residues. CDR3 nucleotide sequence: TGTGCCAGCAGCTCACAAGATTTTACAGGGGTGAACACTGAAGCTTTCTTT. This codes for CASSSQDFTGVNTEAFF.

J is TRBJ1-3 and V is TRBV7-6; possibly TRBD1 for D (6 bases). The CDR3 covers 16 residues. Trimming pared 1 base from V and 0 bases from J, leaving 10 bases between. Germline assignment: CDR1 SGHVS and CDR2 FNYEAQ. The CDR3 nucleotides are TGTGCCAGCAGCTTAGAGGGGGGGTACTCTGGAAACACCATATATTTT. Translated: CASSLEGGYSGNTIYF.

The chain is built from TRBV27 and TRBJ2-1, with 14 bases identical to TRBD2. With 8 bases clipped from V and 8 bases from J, the junction kept 11 bases outside the gene matches. Germline assignment: CDR1 MNHEY and CDR2 SMNVEV (reference sequence). This CDR3 is built from 16 residues. The CDR3 region has the DNA TGTGCCAGCTCATTCGGGACTAGCGGGAGTGTAGATGAGCAGTTCTTC. This encodes CASSFGTSGSVDEQFF.

This CDR3 is CASSPLYNTIYF. CDR3 coding DNA: TGTGCCAGCAGCCCCCTGTATAACACCATATATTTT. V usage is TRBV28 and J usage is TRBJ1-3; D gene ambiguous. Germline V CDR1 and CDR2: MDHEN, SYDVKM. V lost 6 bases to trimming and J lost 7 bases, with 10 bases between them. CDR3 size: 12 residues.

J is TRBJ1-6 and V is TRBV5-1, with 9 bases lining up with TRBD1. V shed 4 bases, J shed 10 bases, and the junction held 12 bases outside the gene matches. The CDR3 is 16 residues long. The V gene's germline CDR1 is SGHRS and CDR2 YFSETQ. The CDR3 spells CASSALSGQGVSPLHF. The CDR3 DNA reads as TGCGCCAGCAGCGCCCTCTCGGGACAGGGAGTATCACCCCTCCACTTT.

The V gene is TRBV18, the J gene TRBJ2-1, with D possibly being TRBD1 (7 bases). The V end was cut by 1 base, the J end by 8 bases, with 12 bases between. This CDR3 comprises 14 residues. Looked up from germline, CDR1 is KGHSH and CDR2 is LQKENI. The CDR3 DNA sequence: TGTGCCAGCTCACCACAGGCCAGGGGGGATGAGCAGTTCTTC. It codes for CASSPQARGDEQFF.

V is TRBV11-3 and J is TRBJ2-1, with 13 positions matching TRBD2. Germline V gene lookup returns CDR1 SGHNT and CDR2 YENEEA. Losses at the gene ends were 5 bases for V and 8 bases for J; bases not matched to a gene: 6. The CDR3 is 15 amino acids. CDR3 residues: CASSHGTSGKDEQFF. The CDR3 DNA sequence: TGTGCCAGCAGCCATGGGACTAGCGGGAAGGATGAGCAGTTCTTC. The variable domain in full, with the rest retrieved from reference TRBV11-3 and TRBJ2-1, is EAGVVQSPRYKIIEKKQPVAFWCNPISGHNTLYWYLQNLGQGPELLIRYENEEAVDDSQLPKDRFSAERLKGVDSTLKIQPAELGDSAVYLCASSHGTSGKDEQFFGPGTRLTVL.

The chain carries TRBV10-3 and TRBJ2-7, with a weak D call TRBD1 (6 bases). V was cut by 8 bases and J by 3 bases, with 14 bases left in between. The germline gives CDR1 ENHRY, CDR2 SYGVKD. CDR3 length: 13 residues. As DNA, the CDR3 is TGTGCCATCGGGAACGGCAGGGGCTACGAGCAGTACTTC. Protein product: CAIGNGRGYEQYF.